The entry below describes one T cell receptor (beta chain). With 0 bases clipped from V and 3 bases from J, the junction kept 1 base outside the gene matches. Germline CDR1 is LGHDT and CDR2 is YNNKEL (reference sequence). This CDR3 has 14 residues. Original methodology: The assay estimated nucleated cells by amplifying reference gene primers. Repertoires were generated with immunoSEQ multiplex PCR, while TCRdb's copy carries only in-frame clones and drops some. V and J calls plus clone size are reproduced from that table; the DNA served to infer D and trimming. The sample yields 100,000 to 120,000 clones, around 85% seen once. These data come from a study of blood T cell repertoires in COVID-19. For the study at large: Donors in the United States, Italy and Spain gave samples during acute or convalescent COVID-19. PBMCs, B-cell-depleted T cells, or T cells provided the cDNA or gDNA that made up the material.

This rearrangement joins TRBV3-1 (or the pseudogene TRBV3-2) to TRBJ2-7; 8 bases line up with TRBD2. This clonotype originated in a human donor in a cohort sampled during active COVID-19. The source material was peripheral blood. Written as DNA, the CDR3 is TGTGCCAGCAGCCAAGATGCGGGGGGCTACGAGCAGTACTTC. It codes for CASSQDAGGYEQYF.